The next 13 T cell receptor beta chains were all read from a single sample in a study of response to subunit inactivated influenza vaccine. TCRdb recomputed calls from the RT-PCR reads with MiXCR, one row per CDR3 protein. The sample shows 150,000 or so distinct CDR3 sequences, roughly a tenth of them seen only once. The source material was CD8+ T cells sorted from PBMCs, sampled about 24 months after vaccination. The receptor set was obtained from a man between 50 and 70 years old who received an inactivated influenza vaccine.

The chain is built from TRBV3-1 and TRBJ2-3; D is unclear. Germline CDR1 is LGHDT and CDR2 is YNNKEL (reference sequence). Trimming took off 1 base at V and 3 bases at J, with 11 bases between the two ends. The CDR3 spans 15 residues. The CDR3 is CASSQVGSRTDTQYF. The DNA of the CDR3 is TGTGCCAGCAGCCAAGTGGGCAGTCGAACAGATACGCAGTATTTT.

The chain couples TRBV10-2 to TRBJ1-1, with TRBD1 identical over 7 bases. The CDR3 spans 16 residues. Germline trimming cut 1 base from V and 0 bases from J; bases unmatched to any gene: 5. Germline CDR1 and CDR2: WSHSY and SAAADI. CDR3 loop: CASSEYRGPLNTEAFF. Here the CDR3 DNA reads TGCGCCAGCAGTGAGTACAGGGGCCCTCTGAACACTGAAGCTTTCTTT.

The chain links TRBV15 to TRBJ1-1, with TRBD1 matching over 8 bases. CDR1 is LNHNV, CDR2 YYDKDF, per germline (reference sequence). V shed 5 bases, J shed 5 bases, and the junction held 7 bases outside the gene matches. The CDR3 is 14 amino acids. CDR3 coding DNA: TGTGCCACCAGCCTGACAGGGGATGGTACTGAAGCTTTCTTT. This codes for CATSLTGDGTEAFF.

There are a few counts of this clonotype. V is TRBV4-3 and J is TRBJ2-3, with 11 bases identical to TRBD1. The CDR3 consists of 18 residues. Germline values: CDR1 LGHNA, CDR2 YSLEER. With V trimmed by 2 bases and J by 3 bases, 10 bases remained unmatched. The CDR3 here is CASSQNFAGTGGTDTQYF. DNA for the CDR3: TGCGCCAGCAGCCAAAACTTTGCAGGGACAGGGGGAACAGATACGCAGTATTTT.

V is TRBV3-1 and J is TRBJ2-7, with D maybe TRBD1 (7 bases). Trimming took 2 bases from V and 3 from J, leaving 17 bases between them. CDR1 is LGHDT, CDR2 YNNKEL, per germline (reference sequence). This CDR3 spans 16 amino acids. The CDR3 region is CASSQFGGTVIYEQYF. CDR3 in DNA: TGTGCCAGCAGCCAATTTGGCGGGACAGTGATCTACGAGCAGTACTTC.

The genes are TRBV28 and TRBJ2-7; D may be TRBD1 or TRBD2 (6 bases each). With 3 bases removed from V and 6 bases from J, the gap between germline ends came to 18 bases. Germline CDR1 and CDR2: MDHEN and SYDVKM. The CDR3 extends over 15 amino acids. CDR3 DNA: TGTGCCAGCAGTTTCTGGAGGGACACCCAGAGCGAGCAGTACTTC. Amino acid sequence: CASSFWRDTQSEQYF.

This clonotype was recorded a few times. This chain uses TRBV10-3 with TRBJ2-2, with TRBD1 matching over 8 bases. Trimming cost V 3 bases and J 5 bases; bases outside gene matches: 5. This CDR3 comprises 15 residues. Germline lookup yields CDR1 ENHRY and CDR2 SYGVKD. CDR3 nucleotide sequence: TGTGCCATCAGTGAAGACAGGGGCTATACCGGGGAGCTGTTTTTT. Translating it yields CAISEDRGYTGELFF.

CDR3 sequence: CASSESTLFNEQFF. The CDR3 bases are TGCGCCAGCAGTGAGTCGACTTTATTTAATGAGCAGTTCTTC. The V and J genes are TRBV10-2 and TRBJ2-1; no clear D gene. V was clipped by 0 bases and J by 7 bases, with 10 bases between them. This CDR3 comprises 14 residues. The germline V gene encodes CDR1 WSHSY and CDR2 SAAADI.

This clonotype showed up just a few times. The chain employs TRBV7-2 and TRBJ2-1; tentative D call: TRBD2 (7 bases). Germline assignment: CDR1 SGHTA and CDR2 FQGNSA. Trimming removed 0 bases from V and 6 bases from J, with 18 bases in between. CDR3 length equals 17 residues. CDR3 protein: CASSLALWGGAFNEQFF. The CDR3 DNA reads as TGTGCCAGCAGCTTAGCCCTTTGGGGGGGGGCCTTCAATGAGCAGTTCTTC. Drawing the rest from reference TRBV7-2 and TRBJ2-1, the complete variable domain is GAGVSQSPSNKVTEKGKDVELRCDPISGHTALYWYRQSLGQGLEFLIYFQGNSAPDKSGLPSDRFSAERTGGSVSTLTIQRTQQEDSAVYLCASSLALWGGAFNEQFFGPGTRLTVL.

The DNA of the CDR3 is TGTGCCAGCTCACCACCTAAATGGGGGAGCTCCTACAATGAGCAGTTCTTC. Amino acid sequence: CASSPPKWGSSYNEQFF. The rearrangement joins TRBV18 to TRBJ2-1; D assignment may be TRBD1 or TRBD2 (5 bases each). The CDR3 runs 17 residues. Trimming removed 0 bases from V and 0 bases from J, with 12 bases in between. Germline V CDR1 and CDR2: KGHSH, LQKENI.

Only a few counts were recorded for this clonotype. The chain joins TRBV20-1 to TRBJ1-2; no reliable D call. The CDR3 runs 10 residues. Trimming took off 6 bases at V and 3 bases at J, with 5 bases between the two ends. CDR1 is DFQATT and CDR2 is SNEGSKA in the germline V gene (reference sequence). The CDR3 DNA reads TGCAGTGCAATCGACTATGGCTACACCTTC. Its protein is CSAIDYGYTF.

J is TRBJ2-3 and V is TRBV7-9; the D gene is possibly TRBD2 (5 bases). Trimming removed 5 bases from V and 1 base from J, with 19 bases in between. CDR1 is SEHNR and CDR2 is FQNEAQ in the germline V gene (reference sequence). CDR3 length: 17 residues. The DNA for the CDR3 is TGTGCCAGCAGCCTACTGAGGGTAGAGGCGGGCACAGATACGCAGTATTTT. As protein: CASSLLRVEAGTDTQYF.

This clonotype was observed a handful of times. V and J are TRBV3-1 and TRBJ2-7; 9 bases align to TRBD1. The CDR3 has 15 residues. In germline, CDR1 is LGHDT, CDR2 YNNKEL (reference sequence). Trimming removed 1 base from V and 2 bases from J; junction bases left unmatched: 3. CDR3 coding DNA: TGTGCCAGCAGCCAAGGGACAGGGGTCCCCTACGAGCAGTACTTC. Its translation is CASSQGTGVPYEQYF.